This TCR beta chain was sequenced during a study of T cells in localized non-small cell lung cancer. Germline V gene data show CDR1 as SEHNR and CDR2 as FQNEAQ (reference sequence). The CDR3 is 15 residues long. Trimming cost V 7 bases and J 0 bases, with 13 bases left between them. Assay used: immunoSEQ multiplex PCR; TCRdb lists only in-frame clones, some missing. The sample includes around 50,000 clones, roughly 85% of them seen just once. The chain has TRBV7-9 and TRBJ2-1; D perhaps matches TRBD2 (6 bases). Here the sequenced sample was peripheral blood, taken before any cancer treatment. This clonotype originated in a woman aged 40 to 75 with stage I lung adenocarcinoma. The CDR3 bases are TGTGCCAGCACCGAGATAGCGGTCTCCTACAATGAGCAGTTCTTC. It is translated as CASTEIAVSYNEQFF.